Listed here are 20 T cell receptor beta chains from one sample, sequenced in a study of shared clonotypes between healthy human individuals. Here immunoSEQ multiplex PCR was the method, and the copy in TCRdb shows in-frame clones only, minus some. This table holds about 490,000 clones, roughly 78% found once. Material for sequencing was PBMCs. The source is a woman in her thirties or forties in good health. Some clones in this sample may be carry-over from other donors' samples.

This chain links TRBV4-1 with TRBJ2-3; D not resolved. Germline values: CDR1 MGHRA, CDR2 YSYEKL. The CDR3 sequence is 14 residues long. The ends were cut back, 0 bases at V and 6 bases at J, with 10 bases in the middle. CDR3 in DNA: TGCGCCAGCAGCCAAGAATCTGCGGCCGATACGCAGTATTTT. Translated, it gives CASSQESAADTQYF.

The chain couples TRBV28 to TRBJ2-1; D gene unclear. The CDR3 totals 14 residues. CDR1 and CDR2 (germline): MDHEN, SYDVKM. V gave up 5 bases and J gave up 3 bases, with 11 bases separating them. CDR3 sequence (DNA): TGTGCCAGCAGTAGGTACACCGACTACAATGAGCAGTTCTTC. Its translation: CASSRYTDYNEQFF. The full variable domain, rest sourced from reference TRBV28 and TRBJ2-1, is DVKVTQSSRYLVKRTGEKVFLECVQDMDHENMFWYRQDPGLGLRLIYFSYDVKMKEKGDIPEGYSVSREKKERFSLILESASTNQTSMYLCASSRYTDYNEQFFGPGTRLTVL.

This clone was seen only a few times. V and J are TRBV6-1 and TRBJ2-7; possible D gene TRBD2, 6 bases. CDR3 length equals 16 residues. From germline, CDR1 is MNHNS and CDR2 SASEGT. Trimming cost V 2 bases and J 3 bases, with 17 bases left between them. The CDR3, as DNA: TGTGCCAGCAGTGAACGGGCAGGCGCGGAGGGCTACGAGCAGTACTTC. Translating it yields CASSERAGAEGYEQYF.

The chain carries TRBV18 and TRBJ1-1; D remains unclear. Germline V gene sequence: CDR1 KGHSH, CDR2 LQKENI. The CDR3 is 15 amino acids. V shed 1 base and J shed 0 bases, with 9 bases lying between them. The CDR3 here is CASSPQQTLNTEAFF. CDR3 nucleotides: TGTGCCAGCTCACCACAGCAGACCTTGAACACTGAAGCTTTCTTT.

V and J are TRBV9 and TRBJ2-3; D is undetermined. The CDR3 length is 14 residues. The V gene lost 4 bases and the J gene lost 2 bases, with 11 bases spanning the gap. Germline V gene sequence: CDR1 SGDLS, CDR2 YYNGEE. The CDR3 region has the DNA TGTGCCAGCAGCCCGGCGGAACTCACAGATACGCAGTATTTT. Encoded protein: CASSPAELTDTQYF.

On this clone: Other DNA sequences from this sample encode an identical CDR3 as well. This sequence joins TRBV7-9 and TRBJ2-1; D possibly corresponds to TRBD2 (5 bases). Between the trimmed V and J ends, which lost 1 base and 7 bases, there was a span of 8 bases. The V gene's germline CDR1 is SEHNR and CDR2 FQNEAQ (reference sequence). CDR3 length equals 13 residues. The CDR3 coding sequence is TGTGCCAGCAGCTTAGGCGGGTGGAATGAGCAGTTCTTC. Protein product: CASSLGGWNEQFF.

The chain couples TRBV11-1 to TRBJ2-7, with no clear D. Germline V gives CDR1 SGHAT, CDR2 FQDESV (reference sequence). V dropped 2 bases and J dropped 5 bases, with 10 bases sitting between them. This CDR3 has 13 amino acids. CDR3 protein: CASSLSWENEQYF. In DNA, the CDR3 is TGTGCCAGCAGCTTAAGTTGGGAAAACGAGCAGTACTTC.

This clone has a handful of counts. The V and J genes are TRBV11-2 and TRBJ2-3, with a possible D match to TRBD2 (5 bases). Germline lookup yields CDR1 SGHAT and CDR2 FQNNGV. The CDR3 spans 14 residues. Deletions cut 4 bases from V and 8 bases from J, with 16 bases between. The CDR3 nucleotides read TGTGCCAGCAGCTCAGAGCGGCTATATGGTACGCAGTATTTT. Translated, it gives CASSSERLYGTQYF.

This rearrangement joins TRBV11-3 to TRBJ1-2, with D uncertain. The V end lost 2 bases, the J end lost 3 bases, and 13 bases lay between the germline ends. Germline V gives CDR1 SGHNT, CDR2 YENEEA. The CDR3 runs to 15 residues. CDR3 residues: CASSLNPATDYGYTF. The CDR3 DNA is TGTGCCAGCAGCTTAAACCCAGCCACTGACTATGGCTACACCTTC.

The rearrangement links TRBV2 to TRBJ1-1; 9 nucleotides line up with TRBD1. The trim removed 6 bases at V and 7 bases at J, leaving 6 bases unmatched. Germline V CDR1 and CDR2: SNHLY, FYNNEI. The CDR3 extends over 13 amino acids. The CDR3 sequence: CASRPGTGLEAFF. The CDR3, as DNA: TGTGCCAGCAGGCCCGGGACAGGGCTTGAAGCTTTCTTT.

This sequence joins TRBV7-2 and TRBJ2-7; 10 nucleotides line up with TRBD2. This CDR3 contains 15 residues. Germline CDR1 reads SGHTA; CDR2 reads FQGNSA. The trim removed 1 base at V and 7 bases at J, leaving 7 bases unmatched. The CDR3 DNA sequence: TGTGCCAGCAGCTTAGATCTAGCGGGGGTTGATGAGCAGTACTTC. Protein sequence: CASSLDLAGVDEQYF.

The chain employs TRBV5-1 and TRBJ2-1, with a tentative D call TRBD1 (6 bases). Trimming pared 2 bases from V and 0 bases from J, leaving 15 bases between. The CDR3 contains 17 residues. The germline V gene has CDR1 SGHRS and CDR2 YFSETQ. This CDR3 reads CASSFLPPDSSYNEQFF. In DNA, the CDR3 is TGCGCCAGCAGCTTTCTACCCCCGGACAGCTCCTACAATGAGCAGTTCTTC.

The J gene is TRBJ2-3, the V gene TRBV4-1, with 7 bases matching TRBD2. The length of the CDR3 is 16 residues. V lost 3 bases, J lost 1 base, and 7 bases stayed unmatched. The germline V gene encodes CDR1 MGHRA and CDR2 YSYEKL. In DNA form, the CDR3 reads TGCGCCAGCAGCCAGCGCCTAGCGGAAGGCACAGATACGCAGTATTTT. Translating it yields CASSQRLAEGTDTQYF.

The chain employs TRBV30 and TRBJ2-5; 9 bases align to TRBD1. The J call is in doubt because the DNA end fits TRBJ2-7 better. CDR1 GTSNPN and CDR2 SVGIG come from the germline V gene (reference sequence). CDR3 length: 15 residues. CDR3 region: CAWGRDRASSYEQYF. The CDR3 nucleotides read TGTGCCTGGGGAAGGGACAGGGCGAGCTCCTACGAGCAGTACTTC.

The chain joins TRBV18 to TRBJ2-5, with 15 bases that match TRBD2. Germline trimming cut 4 bases from V and 5 bases from J; bases unmatched to any gene: 11. The V gene's germline CDR1 is KGHSH and CDR2 LQKENI. The CDR3 loop spans 18 amino acids. Here the CDR3 DNA reads TGTGCCAGCTCACTCCCCCGAGGGACTAGCGGGAGGTTCGAGACCCAGTACTTC. It specifies CASSLPRGTSGRFETQYF.

This clone was observed once. The rearrangement joins TRBV5-8 to TRBJ2-3; D not certain. Germline V gives CDR1 SGHTS, CDR2 YDEGEE. This CDR3 spans 14 amino acids. V was shortened by 5 bases and J by 2 bases, with 12 bases between the two germline ends. In DNA, the CDR3 is TGTGCCAGCAGTTCAGGATCCTACACAGATACGCAGTATTTT. This encodes CASSSGSYTDTQYF.

The chain links TRBV19 to TRBJ2-3; 8 bases line up with TRBD1. The CDR3 extends over 15 amino acids. The germline V gene encodes CDR1 LNHDA and CDR2 SQIVND (reference sequence). The V gene end was trimmed by 0 bases and the J gene end by 6 bases; junction bases not matched to a gene: 5. CDR3 residues: CASSIDGTGSDTQYF. The CDR3 bases are TGTGCCAGTAGTATAGATGGGACAGGTTCCGATACGCAGTATTTT.

This chain joins TRBV2 and TRBJ2-7, with 8 bases aligning to TRBD2. The CDR3 spans 14 residues. The germline V gene encodes CDR1 SNHLY and CDR2 FYNNEI. J lost 9 bases, V lost 1 base, and 8 bases had no gene match. CDR3 protein: CASSEVGTRGVQYF. The CDR3 region has the DNA TGTGCCAGCAGTGAAGTGGGGACTAGAGGTGTGCAGTACTTC.

J is TRBJ2-7 and V is TRBV9; 10 bases align to TRBD2. With 3 bases clipped from V and 3 bases from J, the junction kept 3 bases outside the gene matches. The CDR3 has 14 amino acids. Germline loops: CDR1 SGDLS, CDR2 YYNGEE. The CDR3 protein is CASSGGLADYEQYF. CDR3 nucleotide sequence: TGTGCCAGCAGCGGTGGACTAGCGGACTACGAGCAGTACTTC.

This clone was found once. The chain carries TRBV10-3 and TRBJ2-2, with 11 positions matching TRBD2. CDR3 size: 20 residues. CDR1 and CDR2 (germline): ENHRY, SYGVKD. Trimming at V came to 3 bases and at J to 5 bases, leaving 17 bases not matched to a gene. Here the CDR3 reads CAISDLTSGSLIIGTGELFF. As DNA, the CDR3 is TGTGCCATCAGTGACTTAACTAGCGGGAGTTTGATAATTGGGACCGGGGAGCTGTTTTTT.